A single sample is the source of the 13 T cell receptor beta chains below, sequenced in a study of monozygotic twins with inflammatory bowel disease. From the 5' RACE reads, TCRdb lists one entry per CDR3 protein and no DNA. The sample includes some 150,000 distinct CDR3 sequences. The sample consisted of blood. The receptors were gathered from a human donor with ulcerative colitis or Crohn's disease, or a healthy co-twin of an affected twin (not recorded which).

The V call is TRBV7-3, the J call TRBJ1-1; TCRdb picks TRBD1, but there is no DNA to check that call. Germline values: CDR1 SGHTA, CDR2 FQGTGA. The CDR3 is 14 residues long. The CDR3 sequence: CASSSGRWGTEAFF.

The chain couples TRBV6-1 to TRBJ2-2; lacking DNA, the TRBD2 call made by TCRdb goes unchecked. Germline loops: CDR1 MNHNS, CDR2 SASEGT. This CDR3 region has 16 residues. CDR3 loop: CASSQHVGAGDGELFF.

The V gene is TRBV7-8, the J gene TRBJ2-7; TCRdb's D gene call, TRBD1, goes unchecked for lack of DNA. The CDR3 has 15 amino acids. Germline-derived CDR1 and CDR2 are SGHVS and FQNEAQ. The CDR3 region is CASSLSAGQTYEQYF.

The chain has TRBV11-2 and TRBJ2-5; TCRdb gives TRBD1 as the D gene, but with no DNA this cannot be confirmed. The germline V gene encodes CDR1 SGHAT and CDR2 FQNNGV. The CDR3 contains 14 residues. The CDR3 sequence: CASSSGGPMETQYF.

The gene calls are TRBV11-2 and TRBJ2-4; TCRdb names TRBD1, which stays unverified in the absence of DNA. Per germline, CDR1 SGHAT and CDR2 FQNNGV. The CDR3 runs 16 residues. This chain's CDR3 is CASSSTGFRTKNIQYF.

This chain uses TRBV9 with TRBJ2-7. The CDR3 runs to 13 residues. Germline V gene lookup returns CDR1 SGDLS and CDR2 YYNGEE. CDR3 sequence: CASSVSTSGEQYF.

The chain carries TRBV7-3 and TRBJ1-1; the D call of TRBD1 rests on TCRdb alone, since no DNA is present to check it. There are 13 residues in the CDR3. CDR1 is SGHTA, CDR2 FQGTGA, per germline. CDR3 loop: CASSLIAGTQAFF.

The gene calls are TRBV7-3 and TRBJ2-1; TCRdb picks TRBD1, but there is no DNA to check that call. Per germline, CDR1 SGHTA and CDR2 FQGTGA. CDR3 length equals 15 residues. The CDR3 loop reads CASSFVGAPGNEQFF. The full variable domain, its missing parts supplied by reference TRBV7-3 and TRBJ2-1, is GAGVSQTPSNKVTEKGKYVELRCDPISGHTALYWYRQSLGQGPEFLIYFQGTGAADDSGLPNDRFFAVRPEGSVSTLKIQRTERGDSAVYLCASSFVGAPGNEQFFGPGTRLTVL.

V usage is TRBV9 and J usage is TRBJ2-2; the D gene TCRdb calls, TRBD2, cannot be checked with no DNA. Germline CDR1 and CDR2: SGDLS and YYNGEE. The CDR3 loop spans 15 amino acids. The CDR3 is CASSVEVRGTGELFF.

V is TRBV5-1 and J is TRBJ2-1; checking the TCRdb D call of TRBD1 is not possible without DNA. The CDR3 loop spans 14 amino acids. Germline assignment: CDR1 SGHRS and CDR2 YFSETQ. The CDR3 loop reads CASAWGQKDNEQFF.

The chain joins TRBV11-2 to TRBJ2-7. CDR3 length equals 16 residues. Germline values: CDR1 SGHAT, CDR2 FQNNGV. CDR3 in amino acids: CASSLDLQLASYEQYF.

The chain couples TRBV5-1 to TRBJ2-7; the TRBD2 assignment by TCRdb is unverifiable without DNA. CDR3 length: 15 residues. Germline values: CDR1 SGHRS, CDR2 YFSETQ. The CDR3 is CASSLDTSGSYEQYF. The entire variable domain, with the rest obtained from reference TRBV5-1 and TRBJ2-7, is as follows: KAGVTQTPRYLIKTRGQQVTLSCSPISGHRSVSWYQQTPGQGLQFLFEYFSETQRNKGNFPGRFSGRQFSNSRSEMNVSTLELGDSALYLCASSLDTSGSYEQYFGPGTRLTVT.

The V call is TRBV6-6, the J call TRBJ1-3; the TCRdb D gene call, TRBD1, has no DNA to confirm it. The germline V gene has CDR1 MNHNY and CDR2 SVGAGI (reference sequence). The CDR3 contains 14 residues. CDR3 sequence: CASGTRETGNTIYF.